The 3 T cell receptor beta chains given below trace back to one sample, sequenced in a study of shared clonotypes between healthy human individuals (dated by TCRdb to about 2020). Library method: the immunoSEQ multiplex PCR assay. TCRdb mirrors the immuneACCESS table, restricted to in-frame sequences. Some clones are absent from its copies; in checked studies, under half trace to an unresolved V gene, and the reason for the others is unknown. Counted in this sample were some 1.5 million clones; 95% to 97% of them appeared once. The ten top clones hold roughly 1.2% of the sample. The sample comprised naive CD4+ T cells sorted from blood. Sample cell subset or site, as interpreted from the label and publication: CD45RA+ positively selected. The receptors derive from a man younger than 40 in good health.

V usage is TRBV5-1 and J usage is TRBJ2-5; 7 bases agree with TRBD2. V lost 1 base to trimming and J lost 2 bases; unmatched junction nucleotides: 2. Per the germline V gene, CDR1 is SGHRS and CDR2 is YFSETQ. The CDR3 is 14 amino acids. The CDR3, as DNA: TGCGCCAGCAGCTTGCCTAGCGGTCAAGAGACCCAGTACTTC. It yields the protein CASSLPSGQETQYF.

The J gene is TRBJ2-7, the V gene TRBV28; the D gene is possibly TRBD2 (5 bases). V dropped 8 bases and J dropped 0 bases, with 17 bases sitting between them. In germline, CDR1 is MDHEN, CDR2 SYDVKM. This CDR3 is built from 15 residues. The CDR3 nucleotides read TGTGCCAGCCGCCCCCCCCTTGGGAGCTCCTACGAGCAGTACTTC. It encodes CASRPPLGSSYEQYF.

The CDR3 region is CATSRPPDNEQFF. CDR3 sequence (DNA): TGTGCCACCAGCAGACCCCCGGACAATGAGCAGTTCTTC. This chain joins TRBV15 and TRBJ2-1; D unclear. From germline, CDR1 is LNHNV and CDR2 YYDKDF (reference sequence). The CDR3 runs 13 residues. Trimming removed 2 bases at V and 5 bases at J, with 7 bases between. Together with reference TRBV15 and TRBJ2-1, the CDR3 gives the full variable domain: DAMVIQNPRYQVTQFGKPVTLSCSQTLNHNVMYWYQQKSSQAPKLLFHYYDKDFNNEADTPDNFQSRRPNTSFCFLDIRSPGLGDTAMYLCATSRPPDNEQFFGPGTRLTVL.